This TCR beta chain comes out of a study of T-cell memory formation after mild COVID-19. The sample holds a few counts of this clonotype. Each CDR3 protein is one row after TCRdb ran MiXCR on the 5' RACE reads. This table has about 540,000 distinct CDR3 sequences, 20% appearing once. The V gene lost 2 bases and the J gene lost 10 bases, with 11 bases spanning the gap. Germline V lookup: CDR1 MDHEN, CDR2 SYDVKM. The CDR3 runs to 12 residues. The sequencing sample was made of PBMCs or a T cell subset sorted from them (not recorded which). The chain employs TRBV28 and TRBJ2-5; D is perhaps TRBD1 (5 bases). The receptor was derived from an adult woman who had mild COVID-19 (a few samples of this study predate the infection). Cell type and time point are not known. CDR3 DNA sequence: TGTGCCAGCAGTTTAGATATGACAGTCCAGTACTTC. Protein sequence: CASSLDMTVQYF.